These 15 T cell receptor beta chains were all obtained from the same sample, sequenced in a study of T cell responses to AZD1222 COVID-19 vaccine. Clones were read by immunoSEQ multiplex PCR, and TCRdb kept only the in-frame ones, dropping some. The sample has roughly 120,000 clones, approximately 89% seen once. Sequenced material: peripheral blood, taken 28 days after the second AZD1222 dose. Every receptor here comes from an adult who received the AZD1222 COVID-19 vaccine.

V is TRBV5-1 and J is TRBJ1-2; 11 bases are shared with TRBD1. Germline V lookup: CDR1 SGHRS, CDR2 YFSETQ. Trimming at V came to 5 bases and at J to 4 bases, leaving 4 bases not matched to a gene. This CDR3 comprises 14 residues. CDR3 sequence (DNA): TGCGCCAGCAGAGGACAGGGGGCCGTCTATGGCTACACCTTC. This encodes CASRGQGAVYGYTF.

This clone has just one count. One end of the junction does not line up with germline, which may come from a read error. The rearrangement joins TRBV4-3 to TRBJ1-5; D is possibly TRBD1 (5 bases). The CDR3 has 15 amino acids. CDR1 and CDR2 (germline): LGHNA, YSLEER. The CDR3 sequence is CASSQDWRGNQPQHF. Written as DNA, the CDR3 is TGCGCCAGCAGCCAAGACTGGAGGGGCAACCAGCCCCAGCATTTT.

V and J are TRBV4-3 and TRBJ2-3; 11 nucleotides align to TRBD2. V was clipped by 4 bases and J by 1 base; unmatched bases: 13. This CDR3 has 19 amino acids. CDR1 is LGHNA, CDR2 YSLEER, per germline. The DNA for the CDR3 is TGCGCCAGCAGCCCCAAGTTAGCGGGGGGGACAGGCGGCACAGATACGCAGTATTTT. Its translation: CASSPKLAGGTGGTDTQYF.

This chain connects TRBV19 to TRBJ1-5; TRBD1 might be the D (6 bases). With 3 bases removed from V and 7 bases from J, the gap between germline ends came to 19 bases. This CDR3 has 16 amino acids. Looked up from germline, CDR1 is LNHDA and CDR2 is SQIVND (reference sequence). The CDR3 DNA follows: TGTGCCAGTAGTATTTTAGTAGGGCAGGGGAACCAGCCCCAGCATTTT. Protein: CASSILVGQGNQPQHF.

The V gene is TRBV5-8, the J gene TRBJ2-7; no definite D call. V was shortened by 7 bases and J by 3 bases, with 17 bases between the two germline ends. CDR1 and CDR2 from the germline V gene are SGHTS and YDEGEE. The length of the CDR3 is 14 residues. CDR3 DNA sequence: TGTGCCAGCTCGCCTTACATGGGCAGCTACGAGCAGTACTTC. Translation gives CASSPYMGSYEQYF.

The chain has TRBV7-9 and TRBJ1-1; 10 positions agree with TRBD1. The CDR3 is made up of 14 amino acids. Germline V CDR1 and CDR2: SEHNR, FQNEAQ (reference sequence). V dropped 4 bases and J dropped 3; count of bases not matched to a gene: 2. The DNA of the CDR3 is TGTGCCAGCAGCTCGACAGGGGGCTACACTGAAGCTTTCTTT. Translating gives CASSSTGGYTEAFF.

The V gene is TRBV5-8, the J gene TRBJ1-4, with TRBD1 as a possible D gene (5 bases). The CDR3 is 13 residues long. The V and J ends lost 7 bases and 10 bases respectively, with 17 bases between them. Looked up from germline, CDR1 is SGHTS and CDR2 is YDEGEE. Here the CDR3 DNA reads TGTGCCAGCGTCGGGGCTGCCCCTGGAAAACTGTTTTTT. Residues: CASVGAAPGKLFF.

The chain is built from TRBV9 and TRBJ1-1, with a weak D call TRBD1 (6 bases). The CDR3 has 15 residues. Germline CDR1 is SGDLS and CDR2 is YYNGEE. V was pared by 3 bases and J by 7 bases, with 19 bases between. The CDR3 DNA sequence: TGTGCCAGCAGCGAGGGCGAGGGGCCCAGGGGTGAAGCTTTCTTT. This gives the protein CASSEGEGPRGEAFF.

The rearrangement uses TRBV2 and TRBJ2-7, with 11 positions matching TRBD1. Germline V lookup: CDR1 SNHLY, CDR2 FYNNEI. The V segment lost 3 bases and the J segment 7 bases; nucleotides outside the gene matches: 8. This CDR3 is 15 amino acids long. CDR3 in amino acids: CASSEPGQGVWEQYF. The DNA for the CDR3 is TGTGCCAGCAGTGAGCCGGGACAGGGGGTTTGGGAGCAGTACTTC.

The chain employs TRBV6-5 and TRBJ2-6; D perhaps matches TRBD2 (5 bases). Trimming shortened V by 2 bases and J by 2 bases, and 7 bases separated the two germline ends. CDR3 size: 15 residues. Germline V lookup: CDR1 MNHEY, CDR2 SVGAGI. The CDR3 nucleotides are TGTGCCAGCAGTTACGGAGGCGCTGGGGCCAACGTCCTGACTTTC. This sequence encodes CASSYGGAGANVLTF.

The chain employs TRBV4-3 and TRBJ2-5, with 7 positions matching TRBD1. After removal of 2 bases from V and 5 bases from J, the junction contained 5 bases not matched to a gene. This CDR3 is built from 14 residues. CDR1 LGHNA and CDR2 YSLEER come from the germline V gene. CDR3 sequence reads: CASSQQLGGETQYF. The CDR3 DNA sequence: TGCGCCAGCAGCCAACAACTAGGGGGCGAGACCCAGTACTTC.

CDR3: CASSPQRDPGNTIYF. CDR3 sequence (DNA): TGTGCCAGCTCACCACAGAGGGATCCTGGAAACACCATATATTTT. J is TRBJ1-3 and V is TRBV18; no firm D call. There are 15 residues in the CDR3. Germline CDR1 is KGHSH and CDR2 is LQKENI. V shed 1 base and J shed 2 bases, with 9 bases lying between them. The variable domain in full, completed from reference TRBV18 and TRBJ1-3, reads NAGVMQNPRHLVRRRGQEARLRCSPMKGHSHVYWYRQLPEEGLKFMVYLQKENIIDESGMPKERFSAEFPKEGPSILRIQQVVRGDSAAYFCASSPQRDPGNTIYFGEGSWLTVV.

This sequence joins TRBV19 and TRBJ1-1; a weak D match, TRBD1 (6 bases). Trimming shortened V by 5 bases and J by 1 base, and 14 bases separated the two germline ends. The CDR3 has 15 residues. Germline CDR1 and CDR2: LNHDA and SQIVND (reference sequence). CDR3 coding DNA: TGTGCCAGTAGTGCCGGGACACCTTCGAACACTGAAGCTTTCTTT. It codes for CASSAGTPSNTEAFF.

The genes are TRBV5-1 and TRBJ2-1; 8 bases map to TRBD2. The CDR3 length is 15 residues. Trimming at V came to 1 base and at J to 9 bases, leaving 9 bases not matched to a gene. Germline-derived CDR1 and CDR2 are SGHRS and YFSETQ. The CDR3 DNA is TGCGCCAGCAGCTTGTTTTCTAGCGGGCCCCGTGAGCAGTTCTTC. It is translated as CASSLFSSGPREQFF.

The J gene is TRBJ2-3, the V gene TRBV6-5; the D is unclear. The CDR3 contains 13 residues. Germline CDR1 and CDR2: MNHEY and SVGAGI. The V end lost 1 base, the J end lost 4 bases, and 6 bases lay between the germline ends. The CDR3 here is CASSYLRADTQYF. DNA for the CDR3: TGTGCCAGCAGTTACTTGCGCGCAGATACGCAGTATTTT.